These 27 T cell receptor beta chains were sequenced from one sample in a study of PD-1 blockade in mismatch repair-deficient tumors. Assay: immunoSEQ multiplex PCR; the TCRdb copy retains only in-frame clones and omits some. The sample has roughly 120,000 clones, over 60% seen once. This material consisted of peripheral blood, taken around 60 weeks after starting pembrolizumab. The receptors come from an adult with mismatch repair-deficient cancer.

The gene calls are TRBV18 and TRBJ2-7, with 7 nucleotides matching TRBD2. This CDR3 contains 16 residues. Germline V CDR1 and CDR2: KGHSH, LQKENI. V shed 2 bases, J shed 6 bases, and the junction held 13 bases outside the gene matches. CDR3 protein: CASSPTGGLTPGEQYF. The CDR3 region has the DNA TGTGCCAGCTCACCAACGGGGGGACTTACTCCTGGCGAGCAGTACTTC.

This chain joins TRBV5-4 and TRBJ1-3; D not resolved. This CDR3 is built from 16 residues. Germline-derived CDR1 and CDR2 are SGHNT and YYREEE (reference sequence). Trimming took 4 bases from V and 0 from J, leaving 14 bases between them. CDR3 sequence (DNA): TGTGCCAGCAGCCCGGGATCGACACTCTCTGGAAACACCATATATTTT. Translating gives CASSPGSTLSGNTIYF.

A few counts support this clone. This chain joins TRBV5-6 and TRBJ1-3; no clear D gene. Germline V gene sequence: CDR1 SGHDT, CDR2 YYEEEE. Trimming shortened V by 0 bases and J by 1 base, and 5 bases separated the two germline ends. This CDR3 has 14 residues. In DNA, the CDR3 is TGTGCCAGCAGCTTGGTGGGTTCTGGAAACACCATATATTTT. The encoded protein is CASSLVGSGNTIYF.

The V call is TRBV29-1, the J call TRBJ1-5; D is perhaps TRBD1 (5 bases). Deletions cut 4 bases from V and 2 bases from J, with 15 bases between. Looked up from germline, CDR1 is SQVTM and CDR2 is ANQGSEA. The CDR3 has 15 amino acids. The CDR3 loop reads CSVAGAGVGNQPQHF. CDR3 nucleotides: TGCAGCGTTGCCGGGGCTGGGGTGGGCAATCAGCCCCAGCATTTT. Full variable domain (rest looked up from reference TRBV29-1 and TRBJ1-5): SAVISQKPSRDICQRGTSLTIQCQVDSQVTMMFWYRQQPGQSLTLIATANQGSEATYESGFVIDKFPISRPNLTFSTLTVSNMSPEDSSIYLCSVAGAGVGNQPQHFGDGTRLSIL.

This rearrangement joins TRBV27 to TRBJ1-2; 9 nucleotides line up with TRBD1. Germline CDR1 MNHEY, CDR2 SMNVEV (reference sequence). The junction had 1 base not matched to a gene; V was cut back by 2 bases and J by 3 bases. The length of the CDR3 is 14 residues. The CDR3 sequence: CASSLRDRDYGYTF. The CDR3, as DNA: TGTGCCAGCAGTTTACGGGACAGGGACTATGGCTACACCTTC.

The CDR3 loop is CASSQQTGGLYEQYF. The CDR3 bases are TGTGCCAGCAGTCAACAGACAGGGGGTCTCTACGAGCAGTACTTC. The J gene is TRBJ2-7, the V gene TRBV6-6, with 9 positions matching TRBD1. In germline, CDR1 is MNHNY, CDR2 SVGAGI (reference sequence). The CDR3 covers 15 residues. V was clipped by 5 bases and J by 3 bases; unmatched bases: 8.

V gene TRBV5-4 combines with J gene TRBJ2-5; 12 bases map to TRBD2. CDR3 size: 17 residues. The germline gives CDR1 SGHNT, CDR2 YYREEE (reference sequence). After removal of 0 bases from V and 5 bases from J, the junction contained 8 bases not matched to a gene. The CDR3 coding sequence is TGTGCCAGCAGCTTGGGGTCTAGCGGGAGGGCCGGGGAGACCCAGTACTTC. As protein: CASSLGSSGRAGETQYF.

This clone was found a few times. This chain links TRBV6-1 with TRBJ1-5; possible D gene TRBD1, 5 bases. Germline V gene sequence: CDR1 MNHNS, CDR2 SASEGT. V was cut by 7 bases and J by 2 bases, with 15 bases left in between. The CDR3 loop spans 15 amino acids. The DNA of the CDR3 is TGTGCCAGCACGTCAGGGTGGGGGGGCAATCAGCCCCAGCATTTT. It yields the protein CASTSGWGGNQPQHF.

V usage is TRBV6-6 and J usage is TRBJ2-1, with 8 bases matching TRBD2. V gave up 4 bases and J gave up 7 bases; unmatched junction bases: 6. The germline gives CDR1 MNHNY, CDR2 SVGAGI (reference sequence). CDR3 length: 14 amino acids. The CDR3 protein is CASSSSGSGNEQFF. The CDR3 DNA sequence: TGTGCCAGCAGTTCAAGCGGGAGTGGGAATGAGCAGTTCTTC.

The V call is TRBV27, the J call TRBJ2-7; 15 nucleotides line up with TRBD2. CDR3 length: 16 amino acids. Trimming removed 4 bases from V and 6 bases from J; junction bases left unmatched: 7. Germline CDR1 MNHEY, CDR2 SMNVEV (reference sequence). The CDR3 DNA sequence: TGTGCCAGCAGTTCCTTCGGACTAGCGGGAGGGCCCGAGCAGTACTTC. This sequence encodes CASSSFGLAGGPEQYF.

The rearrangement joins TRBV27 to TRBJ1-5, with 7 nucleotides matching TRBD1. Germline values: CDR1 MNHEY, CDR2 SMNVEV (reference sequence). With 2 bases clipped from V and 3 bases from J, the junction kept 7 bases outside the gene matches. This CDR3 region has 16 residues. Written as DNA, the CDR3 is TGTGCCAGCAGTTTAGCCGGGGGACAGCTCAATCAGCCCCAGCATTTT. Residues: CASSLAGGQLNQPQHF.

V gene TRBV19 combines with J gene TRBJ2-4, with a tentative D call TRBD2 (6 bases). The ends were cut back, 5 bases at V and 8 bases at J, with 22 bases in the middle. This CDR3 has 16 residues. Germline CDR1 LNHDA, CDR2 SQIVND (reference sequence). The CDR3 DNA sequence: TGTGCCAGTAGTCGACTAGAGGATGAGTTCGGAGACATTCAGTACTTC. Protein: CASSRLEDEFGDIQYF. Variable domain in full (rest from reference TRBV19 and TRBJ2-4): DGGITQSPKYLFRKEGQNVTLSCEQNLNHDAMYWYRQDPGQGLRLIYYSQIVNDFQKGDIAEGYSVSREKKESFPLTVTSAQKNPTAFYLCASSRLEDEFGDIQYFGAGTRLSVL.

The V and J genes are TRBV7-8 and TRBJ2-1; 8 nucleotides align to TRBD2. In germline, CDR1 is SGHVS, CDR2 FQNEAQ. This CDR3 comprises 15 residues. With V trimmed by 0 bases and J by 2 bases, 0 bases remained unmatched. The CDR3 DNA is TGTGCCAGCAGCTTAGCTAGCGGGACCTACAATGAGCAGTTCTTC. The encoded protein is CASSLASGTYNEQFF.

The table lists this clone with a count of one. This rearrangement joins TRBV30 to TRBJ1-4; D not certain. CDR3 size: 11 residues. Germline CDR1 GTSNPN, CDR2 SVGIG (reference sequence). With 2 bases removed from V and 8 bases from J, the gap between germline ends came to 6 bases. CDR3 coding DNA: TGTGCCTGGAGTATACGCGAAAAACTGTTTTTT. It translates to CAWSIREKLFF.

The genes are TRBV6-5 and TRBJ1-1; the match to TRBD1 covers 7 bases. This CDR3 comprises 16 residues. Germline V gene sequence: CDR1 MNHEY, CDR2 SVGAGI. V gave up 0 bases and J gave up 3 bases; unmatched junction bases: 7. CDR3 DNA: TGTGCCAGCAGTTACTCGACGTTTCAGGGGGACACTGAAGCTTTCTTT. Encoded protein: CASSYSTFQGDTEAFF.

The gene calls are TRBV7-3 and TRBJ2-5, with D possibly matching TRBD2 (6 bases). Germline V gene lookup returns CDR1 SGHTA and CDR2 FQGTGA. This CDR3 has 14 residues. Trimming cost V 5 bases and J 4 bases, with 14 bases left between them. This CDR3 is CASSLGTGGETQYF. In DNA form, the CDR3 reads TGTGCCAGCAGCCTGGGGACCGGGGGAGAGACCCAGTACTTC.

The rearrangement joins TRBV29-1 to TRBJ2-1, with 11 bases aligning to TRBD2. The CDR3 spans 16 residues. In germline, CDR1 is SQVTM, CDR2 ANQGSEA. Unmatched junction bases numbered 13, after V lost 5 bases and J lost 7 bases. The DNA of the CDR3 is TGCAGCGTTACACTAGCGGGAGTTCCCCCGCGGAATGAGCAGTTCTTC. It encodes CSVTLAGVPPRNEQFF.

The rearrangement links TRBV6-1 to TRBJ2-7; 7 bases map to TRBD2. Germline trimming cut 6 bases from V and 5 bases from J; bases unmatched to any gene: 10. Germline V CDR1 and CDR2: MNHNS, SASEGT. This CDR3 comprises 14 residues. The DNA of the CDR3 is TGTGCCAGCAGGTCACTAGCCCGGGAGGACGAGCAGTACTTC. Translation gives CASRSLAREDEQYF.

The rearrangement links TRBV19 to TRBJ1-5, with unresolved D. This CDR3 is built from 16 residues. CDR1 and CDR2 from the germline V gene are LNHDA and SQIVND (reference sequence). V dropped 4 bases and J dropped 2 bases, with 15 bases sitting between them. Written as DNA, the CDR3 is TGTGCCAGTAGTAATACTCTGGGTCAGCGCAATCAGCCCCAGCATTTT. Its protein is CASSNTLGQRNQPQHF.

CDR3 sequence: CASSWWDQPQHF. In DNA form, the CDR3 reads TGTGCCAGCAGTTGGTGGGATCAGCCCCAGCATTTT. The chain is built from TRBV28 and TRBJ1-5; D not certain. The V and J ends lost 4 bases and 5 bases respectively, with 6 bases between them. The length of the CDR3 is 12 residues. Per germline, CDR1 MDHEN and CDR2 SYDVKM.

V is TRBV27 and J is TRBJ1-2; unclear D gene. The V gene lost 2 bases and the J gene lost 4 bases, with 11 bases spanning the gap. This CDR3 is built from 14 residues. From germline, CDR1 is MNHEY and CDR2 SMNVEV (reference sequence). The CDR3 loop is CASSLKPIFYGYTF. The CDR3 region has the DNA TGTGCCAGCAGTTTAAAACCAATCTTCTATGGCTACACCTTC.

The chain combines TRBV7-2 with TRBJ1-5; 9 nucleotides match TRBD1. This CDR3 is built from 13 residues. After removal of 6 bases from V and 5 bases from J, the junction contained 2 bases not matched to a gene. CDR1 and CDR2 from the germline V gene are SGHTA and FQGNSA. The CDR3 sequence is CASRRTGDQPQHF. CDR3 nucleotides: TGTGCCAGCAGGCGGACAGGGGATCAGCCCCAGCATTTT.

The genes are TRBV30 and TRBJ1-4; weak D call: TRBD1 (6 bases). The germline V and J ends were trimmed by 4 bases and 8 bases, with 14 bases remaining between them. The V gene's germline CDR1 is GTSNPN and CDR2 SVGIG (reference sequence). The CDR3 runs to 13 residues. The CDR3 region has the DNA TGTGCCTGGAAGGGGGGAGGAGAAGAAAAACTGTTTTTT. It specifies CAWKGGGEEKLFF.

V and J are TRBV5-4 and TRBJ2-3, with D maybe TRBD1 (5 bases). This CDR3 spans 14 amino acids. Germline CDR1 is SGHNT and CDR2 is YYREEE (reference sequence). Deletions cut 4 bases from V and 1 base from J, with 10 bases between. The CDR3 nucleotides are TGTGCCAGCAGCCCCCTCAGGGGCACAGATACGCAGTATTTT. Its protein product is CASSPLRGTDTQYF.

J is TRBJ1-4 and V is TRBV6-5, with a weak D call TRBD1 (5 bases). Germline assignment: CDR1 MNHEY and CDR2 SVGAGI. The CDR3 extends over 12 amino acids. V lost 4 bases and J 13 bases, leaving 13 bases between the germline ends. CDR3 amino acids: CASSSRDQRLFF. CDR3 nucleotide sequence: TGTGCCAGCAGTTCCCGGGACCAAAGACTGTTTTTT.

The chain combines TRBV18 with TRBJ1-3; no reliable D call. The germline V gene encodes CDR1 KGHSH and CDR2 LQKENI. The CDR3 consists of 15 residues. V was trimmed by 6 bases and J by 1 base, leaving 13 bases between them. The CDR3 coding sequence is TGTGCCAGCTCCCCCGGAAGTCAGTCTGGAAACACCATATATTTT. Translating it yields CASSPGSQSGNTIYF.

This chain joins TRBV7-3 and TRBJ2-7; 10 nucleotides agree with TRBD2. V shed 4 bases, J shed 4 bases, and the junction held 7 bases outside the gene matches. There are 15 residues in the CDR3. From germline, CDR1 is SGHTA and CDR2 FQGTGA. CDR3 nucleotide sequence: TGTGCCAGCAGCTCGCAAGCGGGAGGGGGGTACGAGCAGTACTTC. Encoded protein: CASSSQAGGGYEQYF.